This TCR beta chain was recovered during a study of PD-L1 blockade in urothelial cancer. The CDR3 runs to 14 residues. V gave up 3 bases and J gave up 8 bases, with 16 bases separating them. CDR1 and CDR2 (germline): SNHLY, FYNNEI. Profiling relied on immunoSEQ multiplex PCR, and the TCRdb table lists in-frame clones only, not all of them. The repertoire holds under 40,000 clones, with over 70% as singletons. The sequence was collected from a man aged 65 to 79 with urothelial cancer. The genes are TRBV2 and TRBJ1-2; D is perhaps TRBD1 (6 bases). The specimen was PBMCs, collected around atezolizumab (anti-PD-L1) treatment. In nucleotides, the CDR3 is TGTGCCAGCAGTGACCTCGGGGGAGGGGGAGGCTACACCTTC. Its protein product is CASSDLGGGGGYTF.